This T cell receptor (beta chain) was found in a study of cytomegalovirus exposure and HLA in healthy donors. The CDR3 has 13 amino acids. Trimming removed 5 bases at V and 4 bases at J, with 11 bases between. The germline V gene has CDR1 SGHTA and CDR2 FQGTGA. This clone was counted between two and nine times. Its target is unknown. Points from the study as a whole: Productive rates of about 87% or about 30% were seen for most TCR beta V segments in an earlier analysis. An analysis that was carried out later associated approximately 17,000 TCR beta sequences with HLA alleles at 0.05 false discovery rate. TCR beta sequences reportedly predicted most subjects' HLA-A and HLA-B alleles accurately. When the data were analyzed later, several of the most significant clusters appeared to be linked to common viral pathogens.

The PCR was carried out with 60 Vbeta primers and 13 Jbeta primers. Sequenced by immunoSEQ multiplex PCR; TCRdb stores in-frame clones only, minus some. Altogether tens of thousands of clones are present, 10% being singletons, with the ten largest covering approximately 24%. The chain has TRBV7-3 and TRBJ1-2; D uncertain. This clonotype originated in a man aged 60-69 years in good health and CMV-seropositive. Sequencing used PBMCs. This CDR3 reads CASSPLGLYGYTF. CDR3 sequence (DNA): TGTGCCAGCAGCCCGCTAGGTCTCTATGGCTACACCTTC.